The 32 T cell receptor beta chains presented below share a single source sample, sequenced in a study of cytomegalovirus exposure and HLA in healthy donors. Vbeta (60) and Jbeta (13) primers were used in the PCR. Assay used: immunoSEQ multiplex PCR; TCRdb lists only in-frame clones, some missing. The sample contains under 200,000 clones, approximately 71% of which appear only once. What was sequenced was PBMCs. These receptor sequences come from a male donor in good health and CMV-seronegative.

CDR3 sequence (DNA): TGTGCCAGCAGCTTAGGCCTGGGACACACCACCGCATACGAGCAGTACTTC. This sequence encodes CASSLGLGHTTAYEQYF. This chain joins TRBV7-9 and TRBJ2-7, with D perhaps matching TRBD1 (6 bases). The V gene's germline CDR1 is SEHNR and CDR2 FQNEAQ (reference sequence). The CDR3 has 17 amino acids. V lost 1 base, J lost 4 bases, and 20 bases lay in between.

In this sample, this clone turned up a few times. The CDR3: CASSSWGPGGTDQPQHF. The DNA for the CDR3 is TGTGCCAGCAGCTCTTGGGGACCAGGGGGAACGGACCAGCCCCAGCATTTT. The chain uses TRBV7-8 and TRBJ1-5, with 7 nucleotides matching TRBD1. The germline CDR1 and CDR2 sequences are SGHVS and FQNEAQ. Unmatched junction bases numbered 16, after V lost 4 bases and J lost 7 bases. CDR3 length: 17 residues.

This clone was seen a single time. This sequence joins TRBV9 and TRBJ2-3; 9 bases are a match to TRBD2. The CDR3 covers 17 residues. In germline, CDR1 is SGDLS, CDR2 YYNGEE. Trimming removed 0 bases from V and 0 bases from J; junction bases left unmatched: 5. CDR3 DNA sequence: TGTGCCAGCAGCGTAGGCTCGGCGGGGGGGAGCACAGATACGCAGTATTTT. Amino acid sequence: CASSVGSAGGSTDTQYF. Variable domain in full (rest from reference TRBV9 and TRBJ2-3): DSGVTQTPKHLITATGQRVTLRCSPRSGDLSVYWYQQSLDQGLQFLIQYYNGEERAKGNILERFSAQQFPDLHSELNLSSLELGDSALYFCASSVGSAGGSTDTQYFGPGTRLTVL.

This clone has more than one count but fewer than ten. The V call is TRBV6-5, the J call TRBJ1-1; 9 bases align to TRBD1. The trim removed 5 bases at V and 5 bases at J, leaving 9 bases unmatched. The germline V gene encodes CDR1 MNHEY and CDR2 SVGAGI. The CDR3 is 15 amino acids. In DNA, the CDR3 is TGTGCCAGCAGTGGGAATAGACAGGGGGAGACTGAAGCTTTCTTT. Translating gives CASSGNRQGETEAFF.

This chain connects TRBV7-7 to TRBJ2-1; 11 bases are shared with TRBD1. After removal of 4 bases from V and 4 bases from J, the junction contained 3 bases not matched to a gene. Germline lookup yields CDR1 SSHAT and CDR2 FNYEAQ (reference sequence). This CDR3 comprises 15 residues. The CDR3 is CASSSGQGVYNEQFF. The CDR3 DNA reads as TGTGCCAGCAGCTCGGGACAGGGGGTTTACAATGAGCAGTTCTTC.

This chain uses TRBV4-2 with TRBJ2-1; unclear D gene. Germline CDR1 and CDR2: LGHNA and YNFKEQ. The CDR3 spans 15 residues. The V and J ends lost 0 bases and 3 bases respectively, with 9 bases between them. The CDR3 nucleotides are TGTGCCAGCAGCCAAGATGCGTCTTTCTACAATGAGCAGTTCTTC. The encoded protein is CASSQDASFYNEQFF.

J is TRBJ1-2 and V is TRBV19, with 11 bases aligning to TRBD1. There are 12 residues in the CDR3. Germline loops: CDR1 LNHDA, CDR2 SQIVND (reference sequence). DNA for the CDR3: TGTGCTTCTGGACAGGGGGCATTAGGCTACACCTTC. Protein product: CASGQGALGYTF.

The rearrangement uses TRBV5-6 and TRBJ2-1; 8 bases match TRBD1. Germline CDR1 SGHDT, CDR2 YYEEEE. There are 15 residues in the CDR3. The V gene end was trimmed by 1 base and the J gene end by 2 bases; junction bases not matched to a gene: 2. The CDR3 DNA sequence: TGTGCCAGCAGCTTGCTGGACAGGGCCTACAATGAGCAGTTCTTC. Translating gives CASSLLDRAYNEQFF.

For this clone: A single base is all that separates this from a far larger clone, so a read error is likely. The gene calls are TRBV6-1 and TRBJ2-1, with 11 nucleotides matching TRBD2. Germline assignment: CDR1 MNHNS and CDR2 SASEGT. The CDR3 is 15 residues long. The CDR3 DNA sequence: TGTGCCCGCAGTGAATTAGCGGGGGGGTACAATGAGCAGTTCTTC. Amino acid sequence: CARSELAGGYNEQFF.

The chain has TRBV14 and TRBJ2-1, with TRBD2 identical over 7 bases. The CDR3 extends over 15 amino acids. Trimming took 4 bases from V and 4 from J; bases not matched to a gene: 7. Germline V lookup: CDR1 SGHDN, CDR2 FVKESK. The CDR3 DNA reads TGTGCCAGCAGCCGCTGGGGGGGAGAGTACAATGAGCAGTTCTTC. Its translation is CASSRWGGEYNEQFF.

The chain has TRBV6-5 and TRBJ2-7, with 10 nucleotides matching TRBD1. V lost 6 bases and J lost 2; bases outside the gene matches: 7. CDR3 length: 15 amino acids. From germline, CDR1 is MNHEY and CDR2 SVGAGI. CDR3 amino acids: CASRTGTGVTYEQYF. The CDR3 DNA follows: TGTGCCAGCAGGACTGGGACAGGGGTTACCTACGAGCAGTACTTC.

This clone was seen more than once but under ten times. The chain carries TRBV19 and TRBJ1-1, with D possibly matching TRBD1 (5 bases). The CDR3 contains 13 residues. Trimming removed 6 bases from V and 8 bases from J, with 16 bases in between. From germline, CDR1 is LNHDA and CDR2 SQIVND (reference sequence). CDR3 DNA: TGTGCCAGTAGGTTCAGGGTCGTCGGGGAAGCTTTCTTT. This codes for CASRFRVVGEAFF. Complete variable domain (other parts from reference TRBV19 and TRBJ1-1): DGGITQSPKYLFRKEGQNVTLSCEQNLNHDAMYWYRQDPGQGLRLIYYSQIVNDFQKGDIAEGYSVSREKKESFPLTVTSAQKNPTAFYLCASRFRVVGEAFFGQGTRLTVV.

This chain uses TRBV9 with TRBJ2-1, with 8 bases aligning to TRBD2. Unmatched junction bases numbered 8, after V lost 0 bases and J lost 9 bases. The germline CDR1 and CDR2 sequences are SGDLS and YYNGEE. The length of the CDR3 is 15 residues. The CDR3 here is CASSVVTGGLSEQFF. For the CDR3, the DNA is TGTGCCAGCAGCGTAGTAACGGGGGGGCTTAGTGAGCAGTTCTTC.

V is TRBV29-1 and J is TRBJ1-5; no reliable D call. V shed 4 bases and J shed 5 bases, with 12 bases lying between them. The CDR3 loop spans 13 amino acids. CDR1 SQVTM and CDR2 ANQGSEA come from the germline V gene. The DNA for the CDR3 is TGCAGCGTTGGACTGACGAAGGATCAGCCCCAGCATTTT. It yields the protein CSVGLTKDQPQHF.

This chain uses TRBV6-5 with TRBJ1-2; D not resolved. Trimming removed 10 bases from V and 2 bases from J, with 2 bases in between. This CDR3 region has 9 residues. Germline V gene sequence: CDR1 MNHEY, CDR2 SVGAGI. CDR3 in amino acids: CATNYGYTF. Written as DNA, the CDR3 is TGTGCCACGAACTATGGCTACACCTTC.

A word on this clone: The sample has other DNA sequences that encode this CDR3 too. This chain joins TRBV6-5 and TRBJ1-5, with 7 bases lining up with TRBD1. The V and J ends lost 2 bases and 2 bases, in that order; junction bases with no gene match: 3. Germline assignment: CDR1 MNHEY and CDR2 SVGAGI. The CDR3 loop spans 15 amino acids. This CDR3 is CASSYSGTGNQPQHF. CDR3 DNA sequence: TGTGCCAGCAGTTACAGTGGGACAGGCAATCAGCCCCAGCATTTT.

The chain joins TRBV4-1 to TRBJ2-1; 10 bases agree with TRBD2. Trimming at V came to 4 bases and at J to 6 bases, leaving 9 bases not matched to a gene. Germline V gene sequence: CDR1 MGHRA, CDR2 YSYEKL. The CDR3 length is 16 residues. CDR3 amino acids: CASSRDPSGGLNEQFF. In nucleotides, the CDR3 is TGCGCCAGCAGCCGGGACCCTAGCGGGGGCCTCAATGAGCAGTTCTTC.

The chain combines TRBV4-1 with TRBJ1-2, with 11 bases that match TRBD1. Germline V lookup: CDR1 MGHRA, CDR2 YSYEKL. The CDR3 runs to 14 residues. V lost 3 bases and J lost 6; bases outside the gene matches: 3. The CDR3 DNA reads TGCGCCAGCAGCCATGGACAGGGGGCGGATGGCTACACCTTC. This translates into CASSHGQGADGYTF.

The V gene is TRBV4-2, the J gene TRBJ2-5, with 9 bases that match TRBD1. V lost 7 bases, J lost 5 bases, and 8 bases stayed unmatched. From germline, CDR1 is LGHNA and CDR2 YNFKEQ. CDR3 length: 14 amino acids. For the CDR3, the DNA is TGTGCCAGCACTCCGGGACAGGGACTGGAGACCCAGTACTTC. This encodes CASTPGQGLETQYF.

The chain joins TRBV4-1 to TRBJ2-5; TRBD2 aligns across 13 bases. V lost 1 base and J lost 5; bases outside the gene matches: 10. The CDR3 is made up of 18 amino acids. Germline V gives CDR1 MGHRA, CDR2 YSYEKL. CDR3 residues: CASSQAPGTSGERETQYF. In DNA form, the CDR3 reads TGCGCCAGCAGCCAAGCCCCCGGGACTAGCGGGGAAAGGGAGACCCAGTACTTC.

The chain uses TRBV19 and TRBJ1-1; no definite D call. Trimming removed 3 bases from V and 9 bases from J, with 8 bases in between. Germline V gene lookup returns CDR1 LNHDA and CDR2 SQIVND (reference sequence). The CDR3 sequence is 11 residues long. The CDR3 is CASSIFRQAFF. CDR3 nucleotide sequence: TGTGCCAGTAGTATTTTCAGGCAAGCTTTCTTT. The full variable domain, completed using reference TRBV19 and TRBJ1-1, is DGGITQSPKYLFRKEGQNVTLSCEQNLNHDAMYWYRQDPGQGLRLIYYSQIVNDFQKGDIAEGYSVSREKKESFPLTVTSAQKNPTAFYLCASSIFRQAFFGQGTRLTVV.

As for this clone: One end of the junction varies from germline; a read error may be responsible. Other DNA sequences in the sample encode the same CDR3. The V gene is TRBV7-9, the J gene TRBJ2-2; D perhaps matches TRBD2 (5 bases). The CDR3 is 14 amino acids. Germline V gives CDR1 SEHNR, CDR2 FQNEAQ (reference sequence). The CDR3, as DNA: TGTGCCAGCAGCCCCAAAACAGCCGTCGGGGAGTTGTTTTTT. As protein: CASSPKTAVGELFF.

This clone was observed a single time. The chain links TRBV2 to TRBJ1-5; a weak D match, TRBD1 (5 bases). Trimming left V 1 base short and J 7 bases short, with 14 bases between. Germline values: CDR1 SNHLY, CDR2 FYNNEI. This CDR3 is built from 15 residues. The CDR3 coding sequence is TGTGCCAGCAGTGAAGAGGCAGGGTCCGGCCAGCCCCAGCATTTT. This sequence encodes CASSEEAGSGQPQHF.

The chain links TRBV15 to TRBJ2-5; maybe TRBD1 (7 bases). Trimming took 1 base from V and 5 from J, leaving 11 bases between them. The CDR3 spans 14 residues. Germline lookup yields CDR1 LNHNV and CDR2 YYDKDF (reference sequence). The CDR3 region is CATSRVAGGETQYF. DNA for the CDR3: TGTGCCACCAGCAGAGTAGCAGGGGGGGAGACCCAGTACTTC.

V is TRBV7-2 and J is TRBJ2-5; the D gene is possibly TRBD2 (5 bases). The CDR3 covers 13 residues. V dropped 5 bases and J dropped 7 bases, with 14 bases sitting between them. Germline V gene lookup returns CDR1 SGHTA and CDR2 FQGNSA. DNA of the CDR3: TGTGCCAGCAGCCCGTACCTCCGGGGGACCCAGTACTTC. This gives the protein CASSPYLRGTQYF. The whole variable domain, filled in from reference TRBV7-2 and TRBJ2-5, reads GAGVSQSPSNKVTEKGKDVELRCDPISGHTALYWYRQSLGQGLEFLIYFQGNSAPDKSGLPSDRFSAERTGGSVSTLTIQRTQQEDSAVYLCASSPYLRGTQYFGPGTRLLVL.

There are a few counts of this clone. V is TRBV9 and J is TRBJ2-1; D is perhaps TRBD2 (5 bases). The V and J ends lost 3 bases and 9 bases respectively, with 10 bases between them. The CDR3 contains 12 residues. Per germline, CDR1 SGDLS and CDR2 YYNGEE. CDR3 DNA sequence: TGTGCCAGCAGCGCCCCTAGCTTTGAGCAGTTCTTC. Protein sequence: CASSAPSFEQFF.

This chain connects TRBV4-2 to TRBJ1-5, with D maybe TRBD1 (6 bases). The CDR3 totals 15 residues. V lost 3 bases and J 1 base, leaving 10 bases between the germline ends. Looked up from germline, CDR1 is LGHNA and CDR2 is YNFKEQ. CDR3 residues: CASSHNRASNQPQHF. The CDR3 DNA reads TGTGCCAGCAGCCACAACAGGGCAAGCAATCAGCCCCAGCATTTT.

The V and J genes are TRBV25-1 and TRBJ2-7, with 10 positions matching TRBD2. The CDR3 totals 14 residues. Trimming removed 6 bases from V and 2 bases from J; junction bases left unmatched: 4. Germline V gene sequence: CDR1 MGHDK, CDR2 SYGVNS. The CDR3 sequence: CASSWTSGPYEQYF. The CDR3 DNA follows: TGTGCCAGCAGCTGGACTAGCGGACCCTACGAGCAGTACTTC.

This clone was seen a handful of times. CDR3 amino acids: CASSPYALADSYNEQFF. The DNA of the CDR3 is TGCGCCAGCAGCCCATACGCCCTAGCGGACTCCTACAATGAGCAGTTCTTC. The rearrangement joins TRBV5-1 to TRBJ2-1; TRBD2 aligns across 7 bases. CDR1 SGHRS and CDR2 YFSETQ come from the germline V gene. The CDR3 sequence is 17 residues long. After removal of 4 bases from V and 0 bases from J, the junction contained 10 bases not matched to a gene.

V gene TRBV9 combines with J gene TRBJ1-4, with 10 bases that match TRBD1. This CDR3 spans 15 amino acids. V was pared by 4 bases and J by 8 bases, with 8 bases of the junction left unmatched. CDR1 SGDLS and CDR2 YYNGEE come from the germline V gene. In DNA, the CDR3 is TGTGCCAGCAGCCACCGACAGGGGGCAGGGGAAAAACTGTTTTTT. Translation gives CASSHRQGAGEKLFF. Full variable domain (rest looked up from reference TRBV9 and TRBJ1-4): DSGVTQTPKHLITATGQRVTLRCSPRSGDLSVYWYQQSLDQGLQFLIQYYNGEERAKGNILERFSAQQFPDLHSELNLSSLELGDSALYFCASSHRQGAGEKLFFGSGTQLSVL.

The J gene is TRBJ2-5, the V gene TRBV7-9; D unclear. This CDR3 has 14 residues. CDR1 SEHNR and CDR2 FQNEAQ come from the germline V gene (reference sequence). Trimming took off 1 base at V and 4 bases at J, with 10 bases between the two ends. The CDR3 loop is CASSLDIYPETQYF. The CDR3 region has the DNA TGTGCCAGCAGCTTAGATATCTACCCAGAGACCCAGTACTTC.

The V and J genes are TRBV2 and TRBJ2-1; TRBD1 matches at 8 bases. From germline, CDR1 is SNHLY and CDR2 FYNNEI. The CDR3 totals 14 residues. V was pared by 4 bases and J by 5 bases, with 4 bases of the junction left unmatched. In DNA, the CDR3 is TGTGCCAGCAGTGGACAGGGGTTCAACAATGAGCAGTTCTTC. Translated: CASSGQGFNNEQFF.